This entry describes one T cell receptor beta chain. The data were obtained in a study of CD8 T cells in Susac syndrome. Germline assignment: CDR1 MNHEY and CDR2 SVGAGI. This CDR3 has 15 amino acids. With 0 bases removed from V and 3 bases from J, the gap between germline ends came to 9 bases. Reverse transcription of 0.5 to 1 ug RNA was performed with random hexamers. Each CDR3 protein is one row after TCRdb ran MiXCR on the immunoSEQ multiplex PCR reads. The data contain some 120,000 distinct CDR3 sequences, more than 75% of them singletons. Sequences were obtained from CD8+ T cells from PBMCs. This TCR was sampled from a human donor with multiple sclerosis. The J gene is TRBJ2-1, the V gene TRBV6-5; possibly TRBD1 or TRBD2 for D (5 bases each). The CDR3 nucleotides read TGTGCCAGCAGTTACTCGGGGGACCACTACAATGAGCAGTTCTTC. Residues: CASSYSGDHYNEQFF.